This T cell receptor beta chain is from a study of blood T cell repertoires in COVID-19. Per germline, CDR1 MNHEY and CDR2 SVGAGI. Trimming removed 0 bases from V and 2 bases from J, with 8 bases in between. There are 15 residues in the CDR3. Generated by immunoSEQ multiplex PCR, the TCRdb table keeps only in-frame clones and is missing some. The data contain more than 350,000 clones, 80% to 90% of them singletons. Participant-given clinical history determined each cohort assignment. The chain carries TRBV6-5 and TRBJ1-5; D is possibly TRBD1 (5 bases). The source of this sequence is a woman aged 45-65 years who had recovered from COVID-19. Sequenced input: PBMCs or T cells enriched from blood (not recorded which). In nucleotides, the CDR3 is TGTGCCAGCAGTTACTCCAGGGTCGGCAATCAGCCCCAGCATTTT. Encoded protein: CASSYSRVGNQPQHF.